The clone carrying this T cell receptor beta chain was observed at least ten times. TCRdb passed the RT-PCR reads through MiXCR, listing each CDR3 protein once. The sample lists more than 600,000 distinct CDR3 sequences, 14% occurring once. V lost 7 bases to trimming and J lost 7 bases, with 15 bases between them. The CDR3 is 13 amino acids. The V gene's germline CDR1 is MDHEN and CDR2 SYDVKM. The material sequenced was memory CD4+ T cells from blood. This chain joins TRBV28 and TRBJ2-3; perhaps TRBD1 as D (6 bases). The origin of this receptor is a female donor in good health, serving as a healthy control. CDR3 sequence (DNA): TGTGCCAGCATCTCAGGGGAGCCCCATACGCAGTATTTT. Protein: CASISGEPHTQYF.